Sequencing of this TCR beta chain was carried out in a study of blood T cell repertoires in COVID-19. V shed 3 bases, J shed 3 bases, and the junction held 3 bases outside the gene matches. The CDR3 consists of 15 residues. Germline loops: CDR1 KGHDR, CDR2 SFDVKD. TCRdb's copy holds only in-frame clones and misses some; the assay was immunoSEQ multiplex PCR. The data show about 160,000 clones, more than 75% seen once. The sequence was collected from a man aged 35-49 years who had recovered from COVID-19. The V call is TRBV24-1, the J call TRBJ1-5; 8 bases line up with TRBD1. Input material: PBMCs or T cells enriched from blood (not recorded which). Here the CDR3 reads CATSDPTGDNQPQHF. CDR3 nucleotides: TGTGCCACCAGTGATCCGACAGGGGACAATCAGCCCCAGCATTTT.